This T cell receptor beta chain was retrieved from a study of blood T cell repertoires in COVID-19. For the study at large: Researchers got acute and convalescent COVID-19 samples from the United States, Italy and Spain.

Seattle patient enrollment occurred during active infection, with longitudinal follow-up thereafter. Germline V gives CDR1 SGHAT, CDR2 FQDESV (reference sequence). The CDR3 has 12 amino acids. V gave up 6 bases and J gave up 7 bases; unmatched junction bases: 6. Only in-frame clones appear in the TCRdb table, and some are missing; sequencing was by immunoSEQ multiplex PCR. This repertoire shows 60,000 to 65,000 clones, more than 75% found once; its top ten account for over 12%. The sequence came from a man aged 60 to 75 with COVID-19, enrolled during active disease. Sequenced input: peripheral blood. This sequence joins TRBV11-1 and TRBJ2-7; TRBD2 agrees at 7 bases. The CDR3 here is CASRTWEGEQYF. The CDR3, as DNA: TGTGCCAGCAGAACCTGGGAGGGGGAGCAGTACTTC.